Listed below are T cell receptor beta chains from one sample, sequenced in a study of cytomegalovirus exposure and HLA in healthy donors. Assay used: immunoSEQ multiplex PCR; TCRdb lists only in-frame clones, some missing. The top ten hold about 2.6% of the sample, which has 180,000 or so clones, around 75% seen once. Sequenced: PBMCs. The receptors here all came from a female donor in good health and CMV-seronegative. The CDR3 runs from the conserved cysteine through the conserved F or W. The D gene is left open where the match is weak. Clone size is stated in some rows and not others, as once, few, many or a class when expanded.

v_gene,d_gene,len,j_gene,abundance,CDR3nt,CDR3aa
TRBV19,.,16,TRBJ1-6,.,TGTGCCAGTAGTAGGAGACAGGATCCGGTTGATTCACCCCTCCACTTT,CASSRRQDPVDSPLHF
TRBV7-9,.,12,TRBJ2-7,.,TGTGCCAGCAGCTTGTCGGGGTACGAGCAGTACTTC,CASSLSGYEQYF
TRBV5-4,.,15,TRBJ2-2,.,TGTGCCAGCAGCCGGGGTGGGGAATTCGCCGGGGAGCTGTTTTTT,CASSRGGEFAGELFF
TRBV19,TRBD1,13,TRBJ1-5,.,TGTGCCATAGGACAGGGAAGGGATCAGCCCCAGCATTTT,CAIGQGRDQPQHF
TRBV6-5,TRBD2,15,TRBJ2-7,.,TGTGCCAGCAGTTACTCAGCGACTAGCGACTACGAGCAGTACTTC,CASSYSATSDYEQYF
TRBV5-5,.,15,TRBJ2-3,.,TGTGCCAGCAGCTTGTCGGGGAATCGGGCAGATACGCAGTATTTT,CASSLSGNRADTQYF
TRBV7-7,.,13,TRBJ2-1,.,TGTGCCAGCAGCTTAGGAGCGAGCAATGAGCAGTTCTTC,CASSLGASNEQFF
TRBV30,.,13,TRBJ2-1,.,TGTGCCTGGACCCGGGGGATATCGGGTGAGCAGTTCTTC,CAWTRGISGEQFF
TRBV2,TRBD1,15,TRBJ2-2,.,TGTGCCAGCAGGGAAGGGGGCTACGACACCGGGGAGCTGTTTTTT,CASREGGYDTGELFF
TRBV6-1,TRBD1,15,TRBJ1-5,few,TGTGCCAGCAGTGACTTGGGACAGGGATATCAGCCCCAGCATTTT,CASSDLGQGYQPQHF
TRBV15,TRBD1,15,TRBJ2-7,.,TGTGCCACCAGCAGGCCCGGGACAGGGTTCCACGAGCAGTACTTC,CATSRPGTGFHEQYF
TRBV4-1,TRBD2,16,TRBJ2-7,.,TGCGCCAGCAGCCAAGAGCTAGCGGGGGGGTCCTACGAGCAGTACTTC,CASSQELAGGSYEQYF
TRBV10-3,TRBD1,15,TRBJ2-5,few,TGTGCCATCAGTGACCCGACAGGGTTGAGGGAGACCCAGTACTTC,CAISDPTGLRETQYF
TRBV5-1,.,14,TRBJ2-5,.,TGCGCCAGCAGCATAGGACAGTTTTTGGAGACCCAGTACTTC,CASSIGQFLETQYF
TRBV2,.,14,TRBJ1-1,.,TGTGCCAGCAGTGAACGGGGGGGGAGGACTGAAGCTTTCTTT,CASSERGGRTEAFF
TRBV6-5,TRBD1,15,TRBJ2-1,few,TGTGCCAGCAGTTACTTGGACAGGCGATCCAATGAGCAGTTCTTC,CASSYLDRRSNEQFF
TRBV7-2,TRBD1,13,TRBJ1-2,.,TGTGCCAGCAGCCCCACAGGGGGCTATGGCTACACCTTC,CASSPTGGYGYTF
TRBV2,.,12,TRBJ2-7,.,TGTGCCAGCACGGAGAAAAATTACGAGCAGTACTTC,CASTEKNYEQYF
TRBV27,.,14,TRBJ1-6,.,TGTGCCAGCAGTTTACCCGGGGGTAGGTCACCCCTCCACTTT,CASSLPGGRSPLHF
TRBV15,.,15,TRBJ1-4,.,TGTGCCACCAGCACGAGGGTTGGGGAGGCGGAAAAACTGTTTTTT,CATSTRVGEAEKLFF
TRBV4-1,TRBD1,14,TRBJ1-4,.,TGCGCCAGCAGCCTCGGACAGGGGGGAGAAAAACTGTTTTTT,CASSLGQGGEKLFF
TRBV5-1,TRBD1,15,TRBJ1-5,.,TGCGCCAGCTCGGAACAGGGGGCTAGCAATCAGCCCCAGCATTTT,CASSEQGASNQPQHF
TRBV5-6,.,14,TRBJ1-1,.,TGTGCCAGCAACCGCCCGGGGAGGGGCACTGAAGCTTTCTTT,CASNRPGRGTEAFF
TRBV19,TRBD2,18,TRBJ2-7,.,TGTGCCAGTAGTATTGGGGGACTAGCGGGAGTAGCCTCCTACGAGCAGTACTTC,CASSIGGLAGVASYEQYF
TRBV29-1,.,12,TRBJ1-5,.,TGCAGCGTTGCAGGGGCAAATCAGCCCCAGCATTTT,CSVAGANQPQHF
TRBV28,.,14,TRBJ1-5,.,TGTGCCAGCAGTTTCCGCCAGGACAATCAGCCCCAGCATTTT,CASSFRQDNQPQHF
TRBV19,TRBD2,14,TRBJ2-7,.,TGTGCCAGTAGTACCGCGGGAGGGACCTACGAGCAGTACTTC,CASSTAGGTYEQYF
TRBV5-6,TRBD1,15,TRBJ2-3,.,TGTGCCAGCAGCCCCCGGGACAGCATCACAGATACGCAGTATTTT,CASSPRDSITDTQYF
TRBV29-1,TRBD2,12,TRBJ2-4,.,TGCAGCGGGGGGACTAGCGGAAACATTCAGTACTTC,CSGGTSGNIQYF
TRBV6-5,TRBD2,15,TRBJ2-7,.,TGTGCCAGCAGTTACGGACTAGCGGGAACCTACGAGCAGTACTTC,CASSYGLAGTYEQYF
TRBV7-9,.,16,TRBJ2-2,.,TGTGCTAGCAGCACCCGACAGAATACGAACACCGGGGAGCTGTTTTTT,CASSTRQNTNTGELFF
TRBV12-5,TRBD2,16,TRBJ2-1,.,TGTGCTAGTGTCCTTGGGGGCGGGGGGACCTACAATGAGCAGTTCTTC,CASVLGGGGTYNEQFF
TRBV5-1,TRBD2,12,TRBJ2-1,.,TGCGCCAGCAGCCCGAGCGGGGGTGAGCAGTTCTTC,CASSPSGGEQFF
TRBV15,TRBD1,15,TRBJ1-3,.,TGTGCCACCAGCAGGGACAGGATGCCTGGAAACACCATATATTTT,CATSRDRMPGNTIYF
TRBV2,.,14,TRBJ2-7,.,TGTGCCAGCAGTGTCACAGGGAATCTCTACGAGCAGTACTTC,CASSVTGNLYEQYF
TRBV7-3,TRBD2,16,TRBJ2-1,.,TGTGCCAGCAGCCTCAGGTCGGGAGGCTCCTACAATGAGCAGTTCTTC,CASSLRSGGSYNEQFF
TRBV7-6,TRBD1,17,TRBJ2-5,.,TGTGCCAGCAGCTTAGGATCGGGACAGGGGGCAGGAGAGACCCAGTACTTC,CASSLGSGQGAGETQYF
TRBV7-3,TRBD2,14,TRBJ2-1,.,TGTGCCAGCTCGGCGGCTAGCGGGAGGCATGAGCAGTTCTTC,CASSAASGRHEQFF
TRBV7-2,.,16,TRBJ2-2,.,TGTGCCAGCAGCTTACTACCTGTTCTAGCTAGCGGGGAGCTGTTTTTT,CASSLLPVLASGELFF
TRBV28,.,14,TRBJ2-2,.,TGTGCCAGCACCGCACAGGGCCGGCCCGGGGAGCTGTTTTTT,CASTAQGRPGELFF
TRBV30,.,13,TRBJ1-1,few,TGTGCCTGGAAGGGACAACTGAGGACTGAAGCTTTCTTT,CAWKGQLRTEAFF
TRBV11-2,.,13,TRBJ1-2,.,TGTGCCAGCAGCTTAAACGGGTGGTATGGCTACACCTTC,CASSLNGWYGYTF
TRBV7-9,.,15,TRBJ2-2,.,TGTGCCAGCAGCTACCTGACATCGAACACCGGGGAGCTGTTTTTT,CASSYLTSNTGELFF
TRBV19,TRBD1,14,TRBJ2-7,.,TGTGCCAGTAGTCCAGGGACAGGGGCCTACGAGCAGTACTTC,CASSPGTGAYEQYF
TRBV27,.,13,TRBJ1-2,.,TGTGCCAGCAGACGAAAGTCAGGGAATGGCTACACCTTC,CASRRKSGNGYTF
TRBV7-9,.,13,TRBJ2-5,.,TGTGCCAGCCGAGGGAAATACCAAGAGACCCAGTACTTC,CASRGKYQETQYF